The rows below give T cell receptor beta chains drawn from one sample of a study of PD-1 blockade in classical Hodgkin lymphoma. Method: immunoSEQ multiplex PCR; TCRdb's copy keeps in-frame clones and lacks some. The table records around 36,000 clones, around 87% of them present only once. The specimen was peripheral blood mononuclear cells (PBMCs), collected at baseline. The receptors derive from a human donor with classical Hodgkin lymphoma. Both conserved end residues are part of each CDR3. The D gene is left open where the match is weak. Some rows mark clone size as missing; the rest say once, few, many or name a class of expanded clone.

v_call,j_call,clone_size,d_call,cdr3_aa,cdr3_nt
TRBV15,TRBJ1-4,NA,TRBD1,CATSRPGQGITNEKLFF,TGTGCCACCAGCAGGCCTGGACAGGGGATAACTAATGAAAAACTGTTTTTT
TRBV29-1,TRBJ2-2,NA,TRBD1,CSVELHRDRGIGELFF,TGCAGCGTTGAATTACACCGGGACAGGGGAATCGGGGAGCTGTTTTTT
TRBV5-3,TRBJ1-2,NA,NA,CARSLEQGDGYTF,TGTGCCAGAAGCTTGGAACAGGGCGATGGCTACACCTTC
TRBV5-6,TRBJ1-4,NA,NA,CASSYIDVEKLFF,TGTGCCAGCAGTTATATTGACGTAGAAAAACTGTTTTTT
TRBV7-6,TRBJ2-1,NA,TRBD1,CASSMTGGAYNEQFF,TGTGCCAGCAGCATGACAGGGGGCGCCTACAATGAGCAGTTCTTC
TRBV7-3,TRBJ2-2,NA,NA,CASSATGSGELFF,TGTGCCAGCAGCGCGACGGGTTCCGGGGAGCTGTTTTTT
TRBV6-5,TRBJ2-7,NA,NA,CASSWGRDIGYEQYF,TGTGCCAGCAGTTGGGGGCGGGATATAGGCTACGAGCAGTACTTC
TRBV19,TRBJ2-5,NA,TRBD1,CASSTRQGLWAQYF,TGTGCCAGTAGTACCCGACAGGGGCTTTGGGCCCAGTACTTC
TRBV7-8,TRBJ2-7,NA,TRBD1,CASSSRQGGEQYF,TGTGCCAGCAGCTCAAGACAGGGCGGTGAGCAGTACTTC
TRBV4-3,TRBJ1-4,NA,TRBD1,CASSQETGVGKPPGKLFF,TGCGCCAGCAGCCAAGAAACAGGGGTAGGCAAGCCGCCGGGAAAACTGTTTTTT
TRBV7-9,TRBJ2-3,NA,NA,CASSHRILTDTQYF,TGTGCCAGCAGCCATAGAATTCTCACAGATACGCAGTATTTT
TRBV7-9,TRBJ2-1,once,NA,CASSSRWALNEQFF,TGTGCCAGCAGCTCTAGATGGGCTCTCAATGAGCAGTTCTTC
TRBV7-9,TRBJ2-7,NA,NA,CASSLGTVYEQYF,TGTGCCAGCAGCTTAGGGACAGTCTACGAGCAGTACTTC